These T cell receptor beta chains were read from a single sample in a study of cytomegalovirus exposure and HLA in healthy donors. Repertoires were generated with immunoSEQ multiplex PCR, while TCRdb's copy carries only in-frame clones and drops some. The sample yields under 250,000 clones, roughly 87% seen once. Sequencing was done on a sample of PBMCs. The receptors stem from a man aged 35 to 55 in good health and CMV-seropositive. The CDR3 runs from the conserved cysteine through the conserved F or W. Each record gives: D gene, J gene, clone size, V gene, CDR3 protein, CDR3 DNA. The D gene is left open where the match is weak. Clone size, where shown, is once, few, many, or a class for clones that have expanded.

- TRBJ1-2 - TRBV19 CASTTTGTFNYGYTF TGTGCCAGTACCACTACCGGGACATTTAACTATGGCTACACCTTC
- TRBJ1-2 - TRBV7-3 CASSFSRTGKYGYTF TGTGCCAGCAGCTTCTCTCGCACAGGGAAATATGGCTACACCTTC
- TRBJ1-1 - TRBV9 CASSVAPGEGVRTEAFF TGTGCCAGCAGCGTAGCCCCGGGGGAGGGGGTTCGTACTGAAGCTTTCTTT
TRBD2 TRBJ2-5 - TRBV11-1 CASSLSASGREKETQYF TGTGCCAGCAGCTTATCCGCTAGCGGGAGAGAAAAAGAGACCCAGTACTTC
- TRBJ2-1 - TRBV6-6 CASTPTSSNEQFF TGTGCCAGCACCCCGACTTCCTCCAATGAGCAGTTCTTC
- TRBJ1-1 - TRBV19 CASSKARHANTEAFF TGTGCCAGTAGTAAGGCTCGACACGCGAACACTGAAGCTTTCTTT
- TRBJ2-1 - TRBV1 CTSSQERVGRDSSYNEQFF TGCACCAGCAGCCAAGAGAGGGTAGGAAGGGACTCCTCATACAATGAGCAGTTCTTC
- TRBJ1-1 - TRBV30 CAWIGKGELSPNTEAFF TGTGCCTGGATAGGGAAGGGGGAACTCTCCCCGAACACTGAAGCTTTCTTT
- TRBJ2-6 - TRBV7-2 CASSSQGPGANVLTF TGTGCCAGCAGCTCACAGGGACCTGGGGCCAACGTCCTGACTTTC
TRBD2 TRBJ2-2 - TRBV27 CASSSGTNTGELFF TGTGCCAGCTCTAGCGGGACGAACACCGGGGAGCTGTTTTTT
- TRBJ1-6 - TRBV18 CASSHTDTNSPLHF TGTGCCAGCTCACACACGGACACTAATTCACCCCTCCACTTT
TRBD1 TRBJ1-1 - TRBV2 CATGQMNTEAFF TGTGCCACGGGACAGATGAACACTGAAGCTTTCTTT
TRBD2 TRBJ2-7 - TRBV10-1 CASSEMASGRAADEQYF TGCGCCAGCAGTGAGATGGCTAGCGGGAGGGCCGCGGACGAGCAGTACTTC
- TRBJ2-3 - TRBV7-9 CASSLTSLDTQYF TGTGCCAGCAGCCTTACTAGTTTAGATACGCAGTATTTT
TRBD1 TRBJ2-5 - TRBV9 CASSVSRSGQGNQETQYF TGTGCCAGCAGCGTAAGCAGGTCGGGACAGGGTAACCAAGAGACCCAGTACTTC
TRBD2 TRBJ2-7 - TRBV10-3 CAISAWGEGNYEQYF TGTGCCATCAGTGCCTGGGGGGAGGGGAACTACGAGCAGTACTTC
- TRBJ1-1 - TRBV7-2 CASSLRYTEAFF TGTGCCAGCAGCTTGCGATACACTGAAGCTTTCTTT
TRBD1 TRBJ1-3 - TRBV15 CATSRGGGISGNTIYF TGTGCCACCAGCAGAGGAGGGGGCATCTCTGGAAACACCATATATTTT
TRBD1 TRBJ1-2 - TRBV2 CASNQGVYGYTF TGTGCCAGCAATCAGGGGGTCTATGGCTACACCTTC
- TRBJ2-3 - TRBV7-9 CASSRAGPTDTQYF TGTGCCAGCAGCCGAGCGGGCCCCACAGATACGCAGTATTTT
- TRBJ1-6 - TRBV30 CAWSLGGASYNSPLHF TGTGCCTGGAGTCTTGGGGGGGCCTCCTATAATTCACCCCTCCACTTT
- TRBJ1-2 - TRBV30 CAWSVAGGIYGYTF TGTGCCTGGAGTGTGGCGGGGGGGATCTATGGCTACACCTTC
- TRBJ1-1 - TRBV9 CASSLGTPENTEAFF TGTGCCAGCAGCCTCGGGACACCTGAGAACACTGAAGCTTTCTTT
- TRBJ1-6 once TRBV6-1 CASRRLAGYSPLHF TGTGCCAGCAGAAGACTGGCTGGCTATTCACCCCTCCACTTT
TRBD2 TRBJ2-5 - TRBV9 CASSVGGGRGPQETQYF TGTGCCAGCAGCGTAGGGGGCGGGAGGGGACCCCAAGAGACCCAGTACTTC
TRBD1 TRBJ1-1 few TRBV6-1 CASSDQGGGNTEAFF TGTGCCAGCAGTGACCAAGGGGGCGGTAACACTGAAGCTTTCTTT
TRBD2 TRBJ2-2 - TRBV25-1 CASSEWGGRTGELFF TGTGCCAGCAGTGAATGGGGAGGGAGGACCGGGGAGCTGTTTTTT